What follows are 18 T cell receptor beta chains derived from one specimen sequenced in a study of identical twins (TCRdb year 2016). Receptor amplification or capture employed 5' RACE. Sequencing was performed on an Illumina HiSeq 2000. The public reads were reprocessed in TCRdb via fastp at Q25 and MiXCR, keeping in-frame beta chains. All rows with the same CDR3 protein become a single entry with the most common DNA and genes. This sample lists around 95,000 distinct CDR3 sequences; just under 6% were detected once. The top ten clones comprise over 9.5% of the sample. The sample was memory T cells sorted from blood. This sample's cell subset or site label indicates: CD45RO+ enriched T cells. These receptors were collected from a woman aged 45-59 years in good health.

This clonotype was recorded at least ten times. J is TRBJ1-1 and V is TRBV10-3; D might be TRBD1 (5 bases). V was cut by 11 bases and J by 0 bases, with 16 bases left in between. The CDR3 is made up of 14 amino acids. Germline CDR1 ENHRY, CDR2 SYGVKD. CDR3 amino acids: CASTGGGLNTEAFF. CDR3 DNA: TGTGCCTCGACGGGTGGGGGACTGAACACTGAAGCTTTCTTT.

This clonotype was recorded many times. This chain links TRBV7-9 with TRBJ1-2; D not certain. Germline CDR1 SEHNR, CDR2 FQNEAQ (reference sequence). V lost 3 bases and J 4 bases, leaving 12 bases between the germline ends. CDR3 length: 14 residues. This CDR3 reads CASSLSSVTYGYTF. The CDR3 DNA reads TGTGCCAGCAGCTTGTCTTCCGTAACCTATGGCTACACCTTC.

The CDR3: CASSLAPGGNTGEQFF. The CDR3 DNA reads TGCGCCAGCAGCTTGGCCCCGGGAGGAAACACTGGTGAGCAGTTCTTC. The V gene is TRBV5-1, the J gene TRBJ2-1; TRBD2 agrees at 7 bases. The ends lost 0 bases at V and 9 bases at J; junction bases unmatched: 12. Germline loops: CDR1 SGHRS, CDR2 YFSETQ. The CDR3 is made up of 16 amino acids.

This clonotype was counted at least ten times. This chain connects TRBV5-1 to TRBJ2-5; D is possibly TRBD2 (6 bases). The CDR3 covers 13 residues. Trimming stripped 3 bases from V and 5 bases from J, with 11 bases between. Per the germline V gene, CDR1 is SGHRS and CDR2 is YFSETQ. DNA for the CDR3: TGCGCCAGCAGCTATGGGGCGGGGGAGACCCAGTACTTC. The encoded protein is CASSYGAGETQYF.

This clonotype has only a few counts. The rearrangement links TRBV28 to TRBJ2-3; D is ambiguous. The CDR3 covers 14 residues. The V end was cut by 3 bases, the J end by 3 bases, with 10 bases between. Germline V gene sequence: CDR1 MDHEN, CDR2 SYDVKM. CDR3 nucleotide sequence: TGTGCCAGCAGTTTTAGGGCTAGGACAGATACGCAGTATTTT. Encoded protein: CASSFRARTDTQYF.

About this clonotype: This sequence may be a read error, since a much larger clone differs from it by one base. V usage is TRBV11-3 and J usage is TRBJ2-4; 7 bases agree with TRBD1. CDR1 SGHNT and CDR2 YENEEA come from the germline V gene. CDR3 length: 16 residues. The CDR3 region is CACSPDRALAKNIQYF. The CDR3 bases are TGTGCCTGCAGCCCCGACAGGGCTCTAGCCAAAAACATTCAGTACTTC.

This clonotype showed up many times. The chain recombines TRBV11-2 with TRBJ2-5; D is uncertain. CDR1 is SGHAT, CDR2 FQNNGV, per germline. The CDR3 runs 13 residues. Deletions cut 5 bases from V and 3 bases from J, with 10 bases between. CDR3 in DNA: TGTGCCAGCAGCAAACAGAGAAAAGAGACCCAGTACTTC. Its protein product is CASSKQRKETQYF.

This clonotype was seen repeatedly, ten times or more. V usage is TRBV4-1 and J usage is TRBJ2-5, with 7 bases aligning to TRBD1. J lost 5 bases, V lost 4 bases, and 4 bases had no gene match. The germline gives CDR1 MGHRA, CDR2 YSYEKL. The CDR3 runs to 13 residues. The CDR3 coding sequence is TGCGCCAGCAGCCGACAGGGTTGGGAGACCCAGTACTTC. Translation: CASSRQGWETQYF.

Many counts were recorded for this clonotype. V gene TRBV20-1 combines with J gene TRBJ2-1; TRBD1 matches 10 bases. Germline CDR1 DFQATT, CDR2 SNEGSKA (reference sequence). The J segment lost 3 bases and the V segment lost 3 bases, leaving 2 bases of the junction unmatched. This CDR3 is built from 14 residues. The chain's CDR3 is CSASGQGDYNEQFF. The CDR3 DNA reads TGCAGTGCTAGTGGACAGGGGGACTACAATGAGCAGTTCTTC.

This clonotype was observed at least ten times. J is TRBJ1-5 and V is TRBV6-2 or TRBV6-3; D not certain. V was cut by 4 bases and J by 2 bases, with 18 bases left in between. Looked up from germline, CDR1 is MNHEY and CDR2 is SVGEGT. The CDR3 is 17 residues long. As DNA, the CDR3 is TGTGCCAGCAGTTCGCCTCCAAGGCCCAGCGGCAATCAGCCCCAGCATTTT. Translation gives CASSSPPRPSGNQPQHF.

The J gene is TRBJ1-1, the V gene TRBV5-5; D is ambiguous. This CDR3 comprises 15 residues. Germline CDR1 SGHKS, CDR2 YYEKEE (reference sequence). V was clipped by 0 bases and J by 1 base, with 10 bases between them. This CDR3 reads CASSLGTTWNTEAFF. The CDR3 DNA is TGTGCCAGCAGCTTGGGGACTACATGGAACACTGAAGCTTTCTTT.

This clonotype has just a few counts. V gene TRBV19 combines with J gene TRBJ2-3, with D possibly matching TRBD2 (5 bases). Per the germline V gene, CDR1 is LNHDA and CDR2 is SQIVND (reference sequence). The CDR3 sequence is 14 residues long. The V gene lost 5 bases and the J gene lost 6 bases, with 15 bases spanning the gap. Here the CDR3 DNA reads TGTGCCAGTAGTCTACGGACTCTCCCCGATACGCAGTATTTT. Translation gives CASSLRTLPDTQYF.

This clonotype was seen many times. The CDR3 DNA reads TGCAGCGTCAGGACTAGCGGACCCTACGAGCAGTACTTC. Protein sequence: CSVRTSGPYEQYF. The rearrangement uses TRBV29-1 and TRBJ2-7; 10 nucleotides align to TRBD2. The germline CDR1 and CDR2 sequences are SQVTM and ANQGSEA. V trimming: 6 bases; J trimming: 2 bases; junction bases outside the gene matches: 4. CDR3 size: 13 residues.

This clonotype was observed at least ten times. The chain recombines TRBV29-1 with TRBJ1-5; D is perhaps TRBD1 (5 bases). The CDR3 totals 13 residues. Germline CDR1 is SQVTM and CDR2 is ANQGSEA. The V gene lost 3 bases and the J gene lost 4 bases, with 10 bases spanning the gap. The CDR3 here is CSVEPGPNQPQHF. The CDR3 DNA reads TGCAGCGTTGAGCCGGGACCAAATCAGCCCCAGCATTTT.

This clonotype was picked up many times. V is TRBV11-1 and J is TRBJ1-3; TRBD1 is a possible D gene (5 bases). V was shortened by 2 bases and J by 0 bases, with 11 bases between the two germline ends. This CDR3 has 16 amino acids. Germline lookup yields CDR1 SGHAT and CDR2 FQDESV (reference sequence). The CDR3 bases are TGTGCCAGCAGCTTATACAGACAGACCTCTGGAAACACCATATATTTT. Encoded protein: CASSLYRQTSGNTIYF.

Many counts were recorded for this clonotype. At one of its ends the junction is not consistent with the germline gene, which may arise from a read error. The chain's CDR3 is CASSSSTGLDTQYF. The CDR3 coding sequence is TGTGCTAGCAGCTCAAGCACAGGGTTAGATACGCAGTATTTT. V gene TRBV7-7 combines with J gene TRBJ2-3; D is perhaps TRBD1 (6 bases). Germline V gene data show CDR1 as SSHAT and CDR2 as FNYEAQ (reference sequence). The length of the CDR3 is 14 residues. Full variable domain (missing parts from reference TRBV7-7 and TRBJ2-3): GAGVSQSPRYKVTKRGQDVTLRCDPISSHATLYWYQQALGQGPEFLTYFNYEAQPDKSGLPSDRFSAERPEGSISTLTIQRTEQRDSAMYRCASSSSTGLDTQYFGPGTRLTVL.

This clonotype has a count of ten or more. The chain joins TRBV12-3 or TRBV12-4 to TRBJ2-7, with 7 positions matching TRBD2. CDR3 length: 15 amino acids. Losses at the gene ends were 6 bases for V and 6 bases for J; bases not matched to a gene: 14. The CDR3 region has the DNA TGTGCCAGCAGACCTAGCGGTAGGAGTGCATCCGAGCAGTACTTC. Translated, it gives CASRPSGRSASEQYF.

This clonotype showed up many times. The rearrangement links TRBV27 to TRBJ2-3, with TRBD1 matching over 7 bases. J gave up 2 bases and V 7 bases, and 6 bases lay outside the gene matches. This CDR3 is 14 amino acids long. Germline V lookup: CDR1 MNHEY, CDR2 SMNVEV (reference sequence). The CDR3 DNA follows: TGTGCCAGCAAACTACAGGGGTTCACAGATACGCAGTATTTT. Translating gives CASKLQGFTDTQYF.